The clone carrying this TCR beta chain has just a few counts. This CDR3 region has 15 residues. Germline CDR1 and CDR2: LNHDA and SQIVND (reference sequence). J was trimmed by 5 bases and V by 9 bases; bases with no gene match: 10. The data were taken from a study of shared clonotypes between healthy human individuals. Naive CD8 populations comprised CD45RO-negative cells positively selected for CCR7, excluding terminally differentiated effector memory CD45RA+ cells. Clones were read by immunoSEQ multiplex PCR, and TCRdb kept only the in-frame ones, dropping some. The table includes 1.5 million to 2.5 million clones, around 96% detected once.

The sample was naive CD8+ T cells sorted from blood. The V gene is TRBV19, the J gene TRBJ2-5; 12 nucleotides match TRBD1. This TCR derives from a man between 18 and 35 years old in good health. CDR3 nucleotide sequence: TGTGCCAGCCGGGACAGGGGGCCCGGCGGGGAGACCCAGTACTTC. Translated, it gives CASRDRGPGGETQYF.